The following is a T cell receptor beta chain sequence with its context. Its antigen is still unknown. TCRdb fed the 5' RACE reads into MiXCR, producing one record per CDR3 protein. The sample includes about 540,000 distinct CDR3 sequences, approximately 12% of them seen just once. These data belong to a study of CD8 T cells in ankylosing spondylitis. V shed 0 bases, J shed 5 bases, and the junction held 13 bases outside the gene matches. Germline-derived CDR1 and CDR2 are SGHRS and YFSETQ. The CDR3 spans 18 residues. Study-level findings and limits: Disease-linked clones reportedly concentrated significantly in matched ankylosing spondylitis synovial fluid. One TCR beta motif, made up of under ten highly homologous variants, appeared characteristic of ankylosing spondylitis blood. Peripheral blood held disease-linked clones only at relatively low frequency, and these were CD8+.

What was sequenced was blood, either unsorted or a sorted T cell fraction (not recorded which). The chain carries TRBV5-1 and TRBJ2-5, with 10 bases identical to TRBD1. The receptor comes from a male donor with ankylosing spondylitis. The CDR3 spells CASSLAWTGGFARETQYF. Written as DNA, the CDR3 is TGCGCCAGCAGCTTGGCTTGGACAGGGGGGTTCGCTCGGGAGACCCAGTACTTC.